This T cell receptor (beta chain) was recovered during a study of blood T cell repertoires in COVID-19. As for the study in general: There were acute and convalescent COVID-19 samples, and they came from the United States, Italy and Spain. From T cells, B-cell-depleted T cells, or PBMCs came the material, which was cDNA or gDNA.

Donors were grouped by their self-reported clinical history. In this sample, this clone turned up a few times. Original methodology: The assay estimated nucleated cells by amplifying reference gene primers. The method was immunoSEQ multiplex PCR; TCRdb's version includes in-frame clones alone and lacks a portion of them. From that table come the V and J calls and clone size; the DNA was used to work out D and trimming. Seen here are about 220,000 clones, approximately 90% observed once, and the top ten hold about 4%. The CDR3 length is 14 residues. This sequence joins TRBV21-1 and TRBJ1-1; TRBD1 is taken as the D call from the table, unchecked against the DNA. TRBV21-1 is marked as a pseudogene. Material for sequencing was PBMCs or T cells enriched from blood (not recorded which). This sequence originates from a middle-aged woman with acute COVID-19. The CDR3 loop is CASSSTGGCTEAFF. The CDR3 DNA is TGTGCCAGCAGCAGTACAGGGGGCTGCACTGAAGCTTTCTTT.